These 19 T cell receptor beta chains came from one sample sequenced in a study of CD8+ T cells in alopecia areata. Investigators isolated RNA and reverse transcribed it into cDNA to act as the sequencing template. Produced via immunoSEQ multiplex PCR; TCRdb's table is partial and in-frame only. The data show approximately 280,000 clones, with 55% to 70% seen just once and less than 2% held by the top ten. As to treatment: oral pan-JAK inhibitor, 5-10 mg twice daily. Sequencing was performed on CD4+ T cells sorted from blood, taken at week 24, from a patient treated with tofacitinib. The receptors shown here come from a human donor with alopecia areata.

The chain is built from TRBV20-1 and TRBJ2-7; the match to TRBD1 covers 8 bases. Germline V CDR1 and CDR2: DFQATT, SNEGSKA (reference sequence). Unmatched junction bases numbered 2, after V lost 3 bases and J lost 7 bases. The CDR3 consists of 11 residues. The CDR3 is CSASTGGEQYF. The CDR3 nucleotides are TGCAGTGCTAGTACAGGGGGTGAGCAGTACTTC.

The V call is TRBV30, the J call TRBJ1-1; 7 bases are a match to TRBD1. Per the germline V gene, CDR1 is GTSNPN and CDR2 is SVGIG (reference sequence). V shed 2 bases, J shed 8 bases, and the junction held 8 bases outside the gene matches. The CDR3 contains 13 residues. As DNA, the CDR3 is TGTGCCTGGAGTTCCGACAGGGAGAGGGAAGCTTTCTTT. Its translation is CAWSSDREREAFF.

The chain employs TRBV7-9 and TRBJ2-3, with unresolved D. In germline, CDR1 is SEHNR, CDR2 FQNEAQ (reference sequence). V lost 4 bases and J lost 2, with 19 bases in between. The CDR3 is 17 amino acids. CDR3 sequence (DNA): TGTGCCAGCAGCTCCGCCGGGCTCGGTGTTTTCACAGATACGCAGTATTTT. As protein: CASSSAGLGVFTDTQYF.

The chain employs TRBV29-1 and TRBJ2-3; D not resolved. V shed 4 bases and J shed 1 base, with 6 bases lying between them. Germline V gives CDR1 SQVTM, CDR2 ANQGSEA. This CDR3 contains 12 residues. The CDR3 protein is CSVGHGTDTQYF. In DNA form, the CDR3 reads TGCAGCGTTGGTCACGGCACAGATACGCAGTATTTT.

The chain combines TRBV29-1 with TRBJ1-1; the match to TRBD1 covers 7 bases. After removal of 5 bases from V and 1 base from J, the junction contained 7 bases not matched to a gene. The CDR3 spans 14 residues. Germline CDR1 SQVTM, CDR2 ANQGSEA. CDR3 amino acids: CSVWGQLRNTEAFF. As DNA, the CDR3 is TGCAGCGTTTGGGGACAGCTCCGGAACACTGAAGCTTTCTTT.

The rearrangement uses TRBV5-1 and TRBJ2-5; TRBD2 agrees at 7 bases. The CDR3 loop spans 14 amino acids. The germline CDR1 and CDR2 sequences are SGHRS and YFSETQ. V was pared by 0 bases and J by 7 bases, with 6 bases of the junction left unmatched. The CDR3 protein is CASSLDSGYGTQYF. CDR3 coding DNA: TGCGCCAGCAGCTTGGATAGCGGGTACGGGACCCAGTACTTC.

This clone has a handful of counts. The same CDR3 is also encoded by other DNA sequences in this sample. The CDR3 nucleotides read TGCGCCAGCAGCTTGGACAGGGAGCAGTTCTTC. Amino acid sequence: CASSLDREQFF. This rearrangement joins TRBV5-1 to TRBJ2-1; TRBD1 is a possible D gene (5 bases). The V gene's germline CDR1 is SGHRS and CDR2 YFSETQ. This CDR3 has 11 amino acids. Trimming took 0 bases from V and 10 from J, leaving 5 bases between them. The whole variable domain, remainder taken from reference TRBV5-1 and TRBJ2-1, is KAGVTQTPRYLIKTRGQQVTLSCSPISGHRSVSWYQQTPGQGLQFLFEYFSETQRNKGNFPGRFSGRQFSNSRSEMNVSTLELGDSALYLCASSLDREQFFGPGTRLTVL.

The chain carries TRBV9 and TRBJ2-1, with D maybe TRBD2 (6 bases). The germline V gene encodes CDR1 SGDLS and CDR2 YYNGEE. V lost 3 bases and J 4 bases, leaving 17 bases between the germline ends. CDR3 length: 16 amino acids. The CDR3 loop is CASSGKTSRPYNEQFF. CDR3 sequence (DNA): TGTGCCAGCAGCGGGAAGACTAGTCGTCCTTACAATGAGCAGTTCTTC.

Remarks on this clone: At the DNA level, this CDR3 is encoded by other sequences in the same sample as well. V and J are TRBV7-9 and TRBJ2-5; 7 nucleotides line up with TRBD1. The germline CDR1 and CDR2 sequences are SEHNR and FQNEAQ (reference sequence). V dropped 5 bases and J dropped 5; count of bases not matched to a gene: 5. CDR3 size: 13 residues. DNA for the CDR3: TGTGCCAGCAGCCGGGACAGTGGGGAGACCCAGTACTTC. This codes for CASSRDSGETQYF.

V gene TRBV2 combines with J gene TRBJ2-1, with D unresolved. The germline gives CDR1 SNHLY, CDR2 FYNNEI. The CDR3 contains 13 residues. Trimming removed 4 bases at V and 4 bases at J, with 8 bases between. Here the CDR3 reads CASSVGSYNEQFF. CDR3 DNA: TGTGCCAGCAGTGTGGGGTCGTACAATGAGCAGTTCTTC. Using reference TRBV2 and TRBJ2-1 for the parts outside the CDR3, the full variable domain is EPEVTQTPSHQVTQMGQEVILRCVPISNHLYFYWYRQILGQKVEFLVSFYNNEISEKSEIFDDQFSVERPDGSNFTLKIRSTKLEDSAMYFCASSVGSYNEQFFGPGTRLTVL.

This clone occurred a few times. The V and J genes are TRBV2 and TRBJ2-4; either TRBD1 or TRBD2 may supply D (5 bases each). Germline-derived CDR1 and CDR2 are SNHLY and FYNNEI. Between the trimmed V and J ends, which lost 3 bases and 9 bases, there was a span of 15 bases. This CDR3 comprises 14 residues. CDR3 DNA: TGTGCCAGCAGTGATCGGGACGGCTCGGTCATTCAGTACTTC. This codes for CASSDRDGSVIQYF. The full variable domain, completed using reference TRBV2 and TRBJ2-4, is EPEVTQTPSHQVTQMGQEVILRCVPISNHLYFYWYRQILGQKVEFLVSFYNNEISEKSEIFDDQFSVERPDGSNFTLKIRSTKLEDSAMYFCASSDRDGSVIQYFGAGTRLSVL.

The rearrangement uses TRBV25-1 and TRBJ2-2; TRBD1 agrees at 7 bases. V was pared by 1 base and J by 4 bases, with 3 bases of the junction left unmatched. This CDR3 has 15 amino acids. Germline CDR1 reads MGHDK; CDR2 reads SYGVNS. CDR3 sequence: CASSEWTGSTGELFF. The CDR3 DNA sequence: TGTGCCAGCAGTGAATGGACAGGAAGCACCGGGGAGCTGTTTTTT.

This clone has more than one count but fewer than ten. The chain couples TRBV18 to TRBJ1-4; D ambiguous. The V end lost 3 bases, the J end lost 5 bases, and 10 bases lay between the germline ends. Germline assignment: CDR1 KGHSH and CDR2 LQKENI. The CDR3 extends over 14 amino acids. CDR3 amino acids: CASSPLGRNEKLFF. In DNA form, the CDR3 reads TGTGCCAGCTCACCCCTTGGCAGGAATGAAAAACTGTTTTTT.

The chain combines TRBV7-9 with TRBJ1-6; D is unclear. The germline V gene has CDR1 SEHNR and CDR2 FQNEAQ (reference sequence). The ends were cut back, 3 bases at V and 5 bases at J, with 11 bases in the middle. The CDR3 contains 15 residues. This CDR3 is CASSFGRSDNSPLHF. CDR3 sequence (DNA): TGTGCCAGCAGCTTCGGAAGGTCCGATAATTCACCCCTCCACTTT.

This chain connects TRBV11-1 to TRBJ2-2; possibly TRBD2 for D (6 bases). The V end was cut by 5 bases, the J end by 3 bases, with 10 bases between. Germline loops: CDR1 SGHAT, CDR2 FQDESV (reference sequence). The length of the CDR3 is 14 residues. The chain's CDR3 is CASSPEGYTGELFF. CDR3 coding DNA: TGTGCCAGCAGCCCGGAGGGCTACACCGGGGAGCTGTTTTTT.

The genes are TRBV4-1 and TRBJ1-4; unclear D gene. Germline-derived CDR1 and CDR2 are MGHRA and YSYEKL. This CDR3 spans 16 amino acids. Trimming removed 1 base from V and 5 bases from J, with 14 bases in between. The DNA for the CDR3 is TGCGCCAGCAGCCAAGTCGGTATCCTCAGAAATGAAAAACTGTTTTTT. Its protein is CASSQVGILRNEKLFF.

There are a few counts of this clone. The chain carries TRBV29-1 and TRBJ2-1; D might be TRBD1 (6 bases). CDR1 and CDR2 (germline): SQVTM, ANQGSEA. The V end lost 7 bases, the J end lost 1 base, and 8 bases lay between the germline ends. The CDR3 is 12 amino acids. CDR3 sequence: CSGDRSYNEQFF. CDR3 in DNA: TGCAGCGGCGACAGGTCCTACAATGAGCAGTTCTTC.

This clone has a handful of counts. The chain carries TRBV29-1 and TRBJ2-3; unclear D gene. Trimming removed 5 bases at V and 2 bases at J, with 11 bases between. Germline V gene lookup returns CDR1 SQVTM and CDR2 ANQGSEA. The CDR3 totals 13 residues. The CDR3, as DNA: TGCAGCGTTCTGCGCCCACTCACAGATACGCAGTATTTT. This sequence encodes CSVLRPLTDTQYF.

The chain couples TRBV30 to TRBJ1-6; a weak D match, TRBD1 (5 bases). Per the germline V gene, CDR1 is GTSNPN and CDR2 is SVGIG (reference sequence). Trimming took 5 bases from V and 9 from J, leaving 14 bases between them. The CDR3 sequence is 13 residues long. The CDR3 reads CAWYERRGSPLHF. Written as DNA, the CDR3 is TGTGCCTGGTACGAGAGAAGGGGTTCACCCCTCCACTTT.